The 7 T cell receptor beta chains reported below all come from one sample, sequenced in a study of a mutant IDH1 vaccine in newly diagnosed glioma. Time point reported: week 23, last vaccination. Doses consisted of 300 ug of mutant IDH1 20-mer peptide each, paired with topical imiquimod. Their cognate antigens are unknown. The repertoire was sequenced with immunoSEQ multiplex PCR; TCRdb's copy has only in-frame clones and lacks some. The table shows roughly 74,000 clones, with about 82% occurring only once. The sample here was PBMCs, taken from a glioma patient whose treatment included an IDH1 peptide vaccine. The receptors originated from a man aged 25-45 years with glioma. Some clones in this sample may be carry-over from other donors' samples.

This sequence joins TRBV28 and TRBJ2-1; D may be TRBD2 (6 bases). There are 14 residues in the CDR3. Germline loops: CDR1 MDHEN, CDR2 SYDVKM. V lost 6 bases, J lost 7 bases, and 16 bases lay in between. CDR3 bases: TGTGCCAGCAGGCGGGGCACCCACAGAAATGAGCAGTTCTTC. It translates to CASRRGTHRNEQFF.

The chain employs TRBV5-6 and TRBJ2-5; weak D call: TRBD2 (5 bases). The V end lost 2 bases, the J end lost 11 bases, and 16 bases lay between the germline ends. This CDR3 has 13 residues. The germline CDR1 and CDR2 sequences are SGHDT and YYEEEE. For the CDR3, the DNA is TGTGCCAGCAGCTTCAGAACAGCTAGGGAGCAGTACTTC. Translating gives CASSFRTAREQYF.

V and J are TRBV7-9 and TRBJ2-1; a weak D match, TRBD2 (7 bases). With 1 base removed from V and 10 bases from J, the gap between germline ends came to 14 bases. Germline lookup yields CDR1 SEHNR and CDR2 FQNEAQ (reference sequence). CDR3 length: 14 amino acids. This chain's CDR3 is CASSLEGGTKEQFF. CDR3 in DNA: TGTGCCAGCAGCTTAGAGGGGGGGACAAAAGAGCAGTTCTTC.

In regard to this clone: Different DNA sequences within this sample yield the same CDR3. The rearrangement links TRBV30 to TRBJ2-7; D gene unclear. Germline values: CDR1 GTSNPN, CDR2 SVGIG (reference sequence). V lost 0 bases, J lost 4 bases, and 7 bases lay in between. This CDR3 region has 12 residues. CDR3 sequence reads: CAWSVSVYEQYF. CDR3 DNA sequence: TGTGCCTGGAGTGTATCCGTATACGAGCAGTACTTC.

This chain joins TRBV6-1 and TRBJ2-7; D unresolved. CDR3 length equals 14 residues. Germline-derived CDR1 and CDR2 are MNHNS and SASEGT. V dropped 2 bases and J dropped 6 bases, with 14 bases sitting between them. The CDR3 bases are TGTGCCAGCAGTGAAAATCGGGCCCTCCGCGAGCAGTACTTC. Its protein is CASSENRALREQYF.

CDR3 sequence (DNA): TGTGCCAGCTCCAAGGGGGTAGATACGCAGTATTTT. Encoded protein: CASSKGVDTQYF. The V gene is TRBV7-9, the J gene TRBJ2-3; D perhaps matches TRBD1 (6 bases). CDR3 length: 12 residues. The germline CDR1 and CDR2 sequences are SEHNR and FQNEAQ (reference sequence). V was pared by 8 bases and J by 5 bases, with 11 bases between.

V is TRBV27 and J is TRBJ2-2; D possibly corresponds to TRBD1 (6 bases). The germline V gene encodes CDR1 MNHEY and CDR2 SMNVEV (reference sequence). The CDR3 length is 15 residues. V was trimmed by 5 bases and J by 6 bases, leaving 16 bases between them. This chain's CDR3 is CASSQTGHTPGELFF. CDR3 in DNA: TGTGCCAGCAGTCAGACAGGCCATACTCCCGGGGAGCTGTTTTTT.